Below are 30 T cell receptor beta chains sequenced from a single sample in a study of early T cells in non-severe SARS-CoV-2 infection. From the 5' RACE reads, TCRdb called clonotypes with MiXCR, one entry per CDR3 protein. The sample lists fewer than 85,000 distinct CDR3 sequences; 9.5% to 15% were seen once. The sample taken for sequencing was whole blood. The source of these receptors is an adult who was a healthcare worker with PCR-confirmed SARS-CoV-2 infection or an uninfected control (not recorded which).

The CDR3 coding sequence is TGTGCCAGCAGTGTACAGGGGGTGAACACCGGGGAGCTGTTTTTT. It encodes CASSVQGVNTGELFF. The chain couples TRBV6-4 to TRBJ2-2; TRBD1 agrees at 8 bases. J was trimmed by 1 base and V by 4 bases; bases with no gene match: 2. This CDR3 contains 15 residues. Germline lookup yields CDR1 MRHNA and CDR2 SNTAGT.

In its sample, this clonotype was seen many times. At one boundary the junction diverges from the germline segment, which might be a read error. The chain joins TRBV7-9 to TRBJ2-7, with D hard to call. This CDR3 has 14 amino acids. Germline V gives CDR1 SEHNR, CDR2 FQNEAQ (reference sequence). The CDR3: CASSLPGNSHEQYF. The CDR3, as DNA: TGTGCCAGCAGCTTACCAGGAAACTCCCACGAGCAGTACTTC.

This clonotype showed up many times. V and J are TRBV5-1 and TRBJ2-1; tentative D call: TRBD2 (5 bases). The V end was cut by 4 bases, the J end by 1 base, with 15 bases between. CDR1 is SGHRS and CDR2 is YFSETQ in the germline V gene. This CDR3 spans 16 amino acids. In DNA, the CDR3 is TGCGCCAGCAGCCTACAAGCGGTCTCATCCTACAATGAGCAGTTCTTC. Amino acids: CASSLQAVSSYNEQFF.

This clonotype was detected a few times. This chain connects TRBV18 to TRBJ2-5, with D uncertain. The CDR3 loop spans 12 amino acids. Trimming took 0 bases from V and 1 from J, leaving 0 bases between them. CDR1 and CDR2 from the germline V gene are KGHSH and LQKENI. The CDR3 loop is CASSPPQETQYF. Here the CDR3 DNA reads TGTGCCAGCTCACCACCCCAAGAGACCCAGTACTTC.

This chain joins TRBV20-1 and TRBJ1-2; D may be TRBD1 (5 bases). V was cut by 4 bases and J by 5 bases, with 17 bases left in between. Germline V gene data show CDR1 as DFQATT and CDR2 as SNEGSKA (reference sequence). The CDR3 sequence is 14 residues long. This CDR3 is CSATQREGSYGYTF. In DNA, the CDR3 is TGCAGTGCTACCCAAAGGGAGGGGTCTTATGGCTACACCTTC.

V gene TRBV12-5 combines with J gene TRBJ1-1; the match to TRBD1 covers 9 bases. CDR1 and CDR2 from the germline V gene are LGHNT and FRNRAP. The J segment lost 2 bases and the V segment lost 6 bases, leaving 13 bases of the junction unmatched. This CDR3 is built from 17 residues. This CDR3 is CASGSFPKTGGNTEAFF. The CDR3 nucleotides are TGTGCTAGTGGCTCCTTCCCCAAAACAGGGGGCAACACTGAAGCTTTCTTT.

This clonotype was seen a few times. The genes are TRBV6-1 and TRBJ2-1; TRBD2 is a possible D gene (6 bases). The CDR3 has 15 amino acids. CDR1 and CDR2 from the germline V gene are MNHNS and SASEGT. Trimming pared 7 bases from V and 15 bases from J, leaving 28 bases between. The CDR3 DNA sequence: TGTGCCAGCACTCCCCCCCCGCCGGAGGGAAGGGTCGTGTTCTTC. Its protein is CASTPPPPEGRVVFF.

The chain joins TRBV5-1 to TRBJ2-3; D not resolved. V was pared by 6 bases and J by 0 bases, with 11 bases between. The CDR3 spans 14 residues. CDR1 is SGHRS, CDR2 YFSETQ, per germline. The CDR3 bases are TGCGCCAGCACCCAGGCCTCTAGCACAGATACGCAGTATTTT. The encoded protein is CASTQASSTDTQYF.

The CDR3 loop reads CASSPGLAGGQDKNIQYF. In nucleotides, the CDR3 is TGCGCCAGCAGCCCGGGACTAGCGGGAGGGCAGGACAAAAACATTCAGTACTTC. V is TRBV4-1 and J is TRBJ2-4; 16 nucleotides line up with TRBD2. Germline V gene sequence: CDR1 MGHRA, CDR2 YSYEKL. J was trimmed by 3 bases and V by 4 bases; bases with no gene match: 6. The CDR3 consists of 18 residues.

There are a few counts of this clonotype. V and J are TRBV28 and TRBJ1-5; weak D call: TRBD1 (6 bases). This CDR3 contains 15 residues. Deletions cut 7 bases from V and 2 bases from J, with 15 bases between. Germline loops: CDR1 MDHEN, CDR2 SYDVKM. The CDR3 region is CASNSRGAGNQPQHF. The CDR3 nucleotides are TGTGCCAGCAACAGTCGGGGGGCCGGCAATCAGCCCCAGCATTTT. The full variable domain, in which reference TRBV28 and TRBJ1-5 provide the parts outside the CDR3, is DVKVTQSSRYLVKRTGEKVFLECVQDMDHENMFWYRQDPGLGLRLIYFSYDVKMKEKGDIPEGYSVSREKKERFSLILESASTNQTSMYLCASNSRGAGNQPQHFGDGTRLSIL.

V usage is TRBV3-1 and J usage is TRBJ1-3; D gene ambiguous. The CDR3 is 15 amino acids. Trimming took 3 bases from V and 0 from J, leaving 9 bases between them. CDR1 LGHDT and CDR2 YNNKEL come from the germline V gene (reference sequence). Here the CDR3 reads CASSHDTVSGNTIYF. In DNA, the CDR3 is TGTGCCAGCAGCCATGACACAGTCTCTGGAAACACCATATATTTT.

This clonotype was found many times. The CDR3, as DNA: TGTGCCACCGCAGGTCGTTACGAGCAGTACTTC. The encoded protein is CATAGRYEQYF. The rearrangement joins TRBV28 to TRBJ2-7; D unresolved. Germline assignment: CDR1 MDHEN and CDR2 SYDVKM. The CDR3 has 11 amino acids. Trimming removed 10 bases from V and 4 bases from J, with 11 bases in between. Looking up the rest from reference TRBV28 and TRBJ2-7 gives the full variable domain: DVKVTQSSRYLVKRTGEKVFLECVQDMDHENMFWYRQDPGLGLRLIYFSYDVKMKEKGDIPEGYSVSREKKERFSLILESASTNQTSMYLCATAGRYEQYFGPGTRLTVT.

This clonotype is medium-sized by share. V usage is TRBV29-1 and J usage is TRBJ2-3, with D perhaps matching TRBD2 (6 bases). Germline lookup yields CDR1 SQVTM and CDR2 ANQGSEA. V gave up 4 bases and J gave up 1 base, with 6 bases separating them. The CDR3 loop spans 12 amino acids. The CDR3 DNA follows: TGCAGCGTTGGGGGGGGCACAGATACGCAGTATTTT. Amino acids: CSVGGGTDTQYF.

Points on this clonotype: Just one base apart from a much larger clone, this may be a read error. The chain is built from TRBV18 and TRBJ1-1; 11 bases line up with TRBD1. CDR3 length: 17 amino acids. From germline, CDR1 is KGHSH and CDR2 LQKENI. CDR3 DNA: TGTGTCAGCTCGAGGACAGGGGGCTTCGGGAGGAACACTGAAGCTTTCTTT. This gives the protein CVSSRTGGFGRNTEAFF.

Note on this clonotype: The junction departs from the called germline gene at one end, perhaps through a read error. The chain recombines TRBV11-2 with TRBJ2-3, with TRBD2 matching over 7 bases. Germline CDR1 reads SGHAT; CDR2 reads FQNNGV. The CDR3 sequence is 15 residues long. The CDR3 region has the DNA TGTACCAGCAGCCCTAGCGGAGCGCACACAGATACGCAGTATTTT. Translated: CTSSPSGAHTDTQYF.

The chain uses TRBV25-1 and TRBJ2-7; D gene ambiguous. Per germline, CDR1 MGHDK and CDR2 SYGVNS. V gave up 3 bases and J gave up 4 bases, with 10 bases separating them. The CDR3 sequence is 13 residues long. The CDR3 spells CASSEVQRYEQYF. CDR3 DNA: TGTGCCAGCAGTGAGGTACAAAGGTACGAGCAGTACTTC.

This chain joins TRBV18 and TRBJ2-5; D is ambiguous. The V end was cut by 3 bases, the J end by 5 bases, with 7 bases between. The CDR3 contains 12 residues. Germline V gene data show CDR1 as KGHSH and CDR2 as LQKENI. The CDR3 DNA is TGTGCCAGCTCACCTATAACCGAGACCCAGTACTTC. Its translation: CASSPITETQYF.

This chain joins TRBV19 and TRBJ2-3, with 12 bases lining up with TRBD1. Germline values: CDR1 LNHDA, CDR2 SQIVND (reference sequence). The junction had 5 bases not matched to a gene; V was cut back by 6 bases and J by 4 bases. This CDR3 has 15 residues. DNA of the CDR3: TGTGCCAGTAGGAAAGGGACAGGGGGCCCAGATACGCAGTATTTT. It is translated as CASRKGTGGPDTQYF.

There are a few counts of this clonotype. The chain joins TRBV7-2 to TRBJ1-1; weak D call: TRBD1 (6 bases). The CDR3 has 13 amino acids. Per germline, CDR1 SGHTA and CDR2 FQGNSA. With 3 bases removed from V and 6 bases from J, the gap between germline ends came to 11 bases. The CDR3 nucleotides read TGTGCCAGCAGCTTTTGGGGGGCTTCTGAAGCTTTCTTT. Translation: CASSFWGASEAFF.

This chain links TRBV5-5 with TRBJ1-2; a weak D match, TRBD1 (5 bases). This CDR3 has 14 residues. The germline V and J ends were trimmed by 3 bases and 4 bases, with 13 bases remaining between them. Germline CDR1 and CDR2: SGHKS and YYEKEE (reference sequence). CDR3 in DNA: TGTGCCAGCAGCTACGACAGTACTCCCTATGGCTACACCTTC. Translating it yields CASSYDSTPYGYTF. The full variable domain, rest sourced from reference TRBV5-5 and TRBJ1-2, is DAGVTQSPTHLIKTRGQQVTLRCSPISGHKSVSWYQQVLGQGPQFIFQYYEKEERGRGNFPDRFSARQFPNYSSELNVNALLLGDSALYLCASSYDSTPYGYTFGSGTRLTVV.

The rearrangement uses TRBV4-1 and TRBJ2-1; D is ambiguous. V lost 4 bases and J lost 0, with 10 bases in between. Germline V lookup: CDR1 MGHRA, CDR2 YSYEKL. The CDR3 consists of 15 residues. CDR3 in amino acids: CASSPPSVSYNEQFF. DNA of the CDR3: TGCGCCAGCAGCCCCCCCAGCGTCTCCTACAATGAGCAGTTCTTC.

This clonotype has more than one count but fewer than ten. The CDR3 protein is CASSYRGGSNQPQHF. The CDR3 bases are TGTGCCAGCAGTTACAGGGGGGGAAGCAATCAGCCCCAGCATTTT. The J gene is TRBJ1-5, the V gene TRBV6-2 or TRBV6-3; weak D call: TRBD1 (6 bases). The CDR3 is made up of 15 amino acids. Germline CDR1 is MNHEY and CDR2 is SVGEGT. V was cut by 2 bases and J by 1 base, with 9 bases left in between.

This clonotype has more than one count but fewer than ten. J is TRBJ2-2 and V is TRBV29-1; D gene ambiguous. Germline lookup yields CDR1 SQVTM and CDR2 ANQGSEA. V was pared by 3 bases and J by 0 bases, with 5 bases between. The CDR3 loop spans 13 amino acids. CDR3 in amino acids: CSVDRTNTGELFF. The CDR3 bases are TGCAGCGTTGACAGGACGAACACCGGGGAGCTGTTTTTT.

This clonotype appeared a single time. This rearrangement joins TRBV28 to TRBJ1-2; 7 bases fit TRBD1. This CDR3 region has 13 residues. The V segment lost 8 bases and the J segment 7 bases; nucleotides outside the gene matches: 10. Germline V gives CDR1 MDHEN, CDR2 SYDVKM. CDR3 nucleotide sequence: TGTGCCAGCCTTACTGACCAGGGGGGTGGCTACACCTTC. This sequence encodes CASLTDQGGGYTF.

This clonotype occurred a few times. V is TRBV12-3 or TRBV12-4 and J is TRBJ1-5, with D uncertain. This CDR3 comprises 14 residues. With 3 bases removed from V and 3 bases from J, the gap between germline ends came to 9 bases. CDR3 sequence reads: CASSFGEDNQPQHF. CDR3 DNA sequence: TGTGCCAGCAGTTTCGGTGAGGACAATCAGCCCCAGCATTTT.

This clonotype has ten or more counts. This sequence joins TRBV11-2 and TRBJ1-3; D is uncertain. Per the germline V gene, CDR1 is SGHAT and CDR2 is FQNNGV. The CDR3 sequence is 16 residues long. V was cut by 5 bases and J by 4 bases, with 18 bases left in between. CDR3 sequence: CASSPTEAWPGNTIYF. Written as DNA, the CDR3 is TGTGCCAGCAGCCCCACGGAGGCCTGGCCAGGAAACACCATATATTTT.

The chain joins TRBV29-1 to TRBJ1-2, with D tentatively TRBD1 (5 bases). The CDR3 covers 13 residues. V was trimmed by 4 bases and J by 3 bases, leaving 12 bases between them. From germline, CDR1 is SQVTM and CDR2 ANQGSEA. For the CDR3, the DNA is TGCAGCGTTGTCACAGGAGTCCACTATGGCTACACCTTC. As protein: CSVVTGVHYGYTF.

This clonotype came up a few times. This rearrangement joins TRBV29-1 to TRBJ2-7; 9 nucleotides agree with TRBD1. Losses at the gene ends were 1 base for V and 9 bases for J; bases not matched to a gene: 13. Looked up from germline, CDR1 is SQVTM and CDR2 is ANQGSEA. The CDR3 has 15 residues. CDR3 nucleotide sequence: TGCAGCGTTGAAGGTTTTGGGACAGGGCGATTCGGGCAGTACTTC. Amino acid sequence: CSVEGFGTGRFGQYF.

This clonotype has just a few counts. This chain links TRBV30 with TRBJ1-2, with a weak D call TRBD1 (5 bases). V was pared by 2 bases and J by 6 bases, with 13 bases between. This CDR3 is 13 amino acids long. Germline-derived CDR1 and CDR2 are GTSNPN and SVGIG (reference sequence). DNA of the CDR3: TGTGCCTGGAGTCAGCTGGGGGTAAATGGCTACACCTTC. It translates to CAWSQLGVNGYTF.

This rearrangement joins TRBV6-1 to TRBJ1-1; no definite D call. V was trimmed by 5 bases and J by 4 bases, leaving 17 bases between them. The CDR3 consists of 15 residues. The germline gives CDR1 MNHNS, CDR2 SASEGT. The CDR3 here is CASSLDTGLVTEAFF. The CDR3 bases are TGTGCCAGCAGTTTAGACACCGGTTTGGTCACTGAAGCTTTCTTT.